Listed below are T cell receptor beta chains from one sample, sequenced in a study of cytomegalovirus exposure and HLA in healthy donors. The method was immunoSEQ multiplex PCR; TCRdb's version includes in-frame clones alone and lacks a portion of them. The sample has around 130,000 clones; around 83% are singletons. Input material: PBMCs. These receptor sequences come from a woman aged 18-29 years in good health and CMV-seropositive. The conserved cysteine and the conserved F or W are not part of the CDR3 here.

j_call v_call cdr3_aa
TRBJ1-6 TRBV10-3 AITEGVESPLH
TRBJ2-1 TRBV2 ASDPDSGGAYEQF
TRBJ2-7 TRBV19 ASRPGTGISYEQY
TRBJ1-1 TRBV5-1 ASSTGVLRDAEAF
TRBJ2-7 TRBV11-2 ASSLGSGGWSYEQY
TRBJ1-5 TRBV6-5 ASRPTGVANQPQH
TRBJ1-1 TRBV4-1 ASSQAPDSNTEAF
TRBJ2-7 TRBV11-2 ASSLAGGPAYEQY
TRBJ2-7 TRBV4-2 ASSQAVLQGYEQY
TRBJ1-1 TRBV14 ASSLQGNTEAF
TRBJ1-2 TRBV4-1 ASSWSRTGENYGYT
TRBJ2-2 TRBV29-1 SVDLAGGAGELF
TRBJ2-7 TRBV11-2 ASSLMQYEQY
TRBJ2-7 TRBV27 ASSPRTGPGGEQY
TRBJ2-1 TRBV19 ASSRGAGAYNEQF
TRBJ1-1 TRBV9 ASSAVKGTGFLDTEAF
TRBJ2-3 TRBV10-3 AISESADTQY
TRBJ2-7 TRBV27 ASSLSAGLYEQY
TRBJ1-1 TRBV6-5 ASSLLAVNTEAF
TRBJ2-5 TRBV4-1 ASSQAPSGEETQY
TRBJ1-2 TRBV5-4 ASTLGGHYGYT
TRBJ2-7 TRBV9 ASSGPGTGGLYEQY
TRBJ1-2 TRBV9 ASRDPRQGAGYGYT
TRBJ1-2 TRBV6-6 ASSYSSVGGYT